The 15 T cell receptor beta chains given below trace back to one sample, sequenced in a study of beta chain features in type 1 diabetes. Study-wide points: In every one of the four CD4+ subsets, TCRB CDR3s were moderately but significantly shorter in Type 1 diabetes patients.

Reverse transcribing all isolated RNA meant expressed TCRB transcripts were sequenced. Assay used: immunoSEQ multiplex PCR; TCRdb lists only in-frame clones, some missing. The sample shows over 150,000 clones, around 10% of them seen only once. For these TCRs, the target antigens are not known. Input material: central memory CD4+ T cells from blood. The receptors come from a man aged 25 to 40 with type 1 diabetes.

The chain links TRBV5-1 to TRBJ2-5, with TRBD2 as a possible D gene (5 bases). Trimming took 4 bases from V and 5 from J, leaving 15 bases between them. Germline CDR1 is SGHRS and CDR2 is YFSETQ. The CDR3 consists of 14 residues. The DNA of the CDR3 is TGCGCCAGCAGCACTCGGGGATCTGGGGAGACCCAGTACTTC. It yields the protein CASSTRGSGETQYF.

The chain recombines TRBV25-1 with TRBJ2-7, with 7 bases identical to TRBD2. After removal of 5 bases from V and 5 bases from J, the junction contained 15 bases not matched to a gene. Germline V CDR1 and CDR2: MGHDK, SYGVNS. This CDR3 contains 16 residues. The CDR3 spells CASSTTGRGSPHEQYF. The CDR3 nucleotides read TGTGCCAGCAGTACCACTGGGAGGGGCAGCCCGCACGAGCAGTACTTC.

At least ten counts were recorded for this clone. The rearrangement links TRBV2 to TRBJ2-3, with D possibly matching TRBD2 (5 bases). Between the trimmed V and J ends, which lost 6 bases and 0 bases, there was a span of 13 bases. Germline V gene data show CDR1 as SNHLY and CDR2 as FYNNEI. This CDR3 has 15 amino acids. CDR3 protein: CASRATTSSTDTQYF. DNA of the CDR3: TGTGCCAGCAGAGCGACTACTTCAAGCACAGATACGCAGTATTTT.

In its sample, this clone was seen once. The chain is built from TRBV7-2 and TRBJ1-2; a weak D match, TRBD1 (5 bases). The CDR3 sequence is 16 residues long. Trimming shortened V by 6 bases and J by 5 bases, and 22 bases separated the two germline ends. Germline V gives CDR1 SGHTA, CDR2 FQGNSA. CDR3 loop: CASSTSGVQGGYGYTF. In nucleotides, the CDR3 is TGTGCCAGCAGTACCTCCGGGGTCCAGGGAGGATATGGCTACACCTTC.

This clone has more than one count but fewer than ten. V is TRBV7-2 and J is TRBJ1-5; no clear D. V lost 2 bases and J lost 1, with 12 bases in between. This CDR3 has 16 residues. Per the germline V gene, CDR1 is SGHTA and CDR2 is FQGNSA. CDR3 sequence: CASSLSGDSSNQPQHF. The CDR3 region has the DNA TGTGCCAGCAGCTTATCCGGGGATTCAAGCAATCAGCCCCAGCATTTT.

The rearrangement uses TRBV4-3 and TRBJ2-1, with 10 bases matching TRBD2. CDR1 and CDR2 (germline): LGHNA, YSLEER. The J segment lost 5 bases and the V segment lost 3 bases, leaving 4 bases of the junction unmatched. This CDR3 has 15 amino acids. As DNA, the CDR3 is TGCGCCAGCAGCCACCAAGCGGGAGGGGACAATGAGCAGTTCTTC. This encodes CASSHQAGGDNEQFF.

The V call is TRBV5-8, the J call TRBJ2-5, with 8 bases lining up with TRBD1. In germline, CDR1 is SGHTS, CDR2 YDEGEE. Trimming at V came to 4 bases and at J to 0 bases, leaving 8 bases not matched to a gene. CDR3 size: 16 residues. CDR3 nucleotides: TGTGCCAGCAGCCGTGGCAGGGGGCTCTACCAAGAGACCCAGTACTTC. Translating it yields CASSRGRGLYQETQYF.

This clone was counted between two and nine times. The rearrangement uses TRBV15 and TRBJ2-3, with D unclear. Between the trimmed V and J ends, which lost 1 base and 0 bases, there was a span of 5 bases. Germline-derived CDR1 and CDR2 are LNHNV and YYDKDF (reference sequence). This CDR3 comprises 14 residues. The CDR3 DNA follows: TGTGCCACCAGCAGAGTCAAAAGCACAGATACGCAGTATTTT. It encodes CATSRVKSTDTQYF.

The chain is built from TRBV7-3 and TRBJ2-2; 8 bases fit TRBD2. V dropped 4 bases and J dropped 6; count of bases not matched to a gene: 4. The germline gives CDR1 SGHTA, CDR2 FQGTGA. CDR3 length: 14 amino acids. CDR3 region: CASSSTGGSGELFF. The CDR3 bases are TGTGCCAGCAGCTCCACGGGGGGGTCCGGGGAGCTGTTTTTT.

This clone turned up a few times. This sequence joins TRBV5-1 and TRBJ1-1, with 8 bases fitting TRBD1. CDR1 is SGHRS, CDR2 YFSETQ, per germline. V lost 3 bases to trimming and J lost 2 bases; unmatched junction nucleotides: 6. The CDR3 is 15 amino acids. In DNA form, the CDR3 reads TGCGCCAGCAGCTGGGGGGGGACAGGAAACACTGAAGCTTTCTTT. Amino acids: CASSWGGTGNTEAFF.

This clone was counted only a few times. The chain combines TRBV5-4 with TRBJ2-5; 7 nucleotides line up with TRBD1. The CDR3 is 15 amino acids. After removal of 4 bases from V and 5 bases from J, the junction contained 11 bases not matched to a gene. The germline CDR1 and CDR2 sequences are SGHNT and YYREEE (reference sequence). CDR3 DNA sequence: TGTGCCAGCAGCCCGGGACAGAGGTCTGGGGAGACCCAGTACTTC. The encoded protein is CASSPGQRSGETQYF.

This clone has more than one count but fewer than ten. The chain recombines TRBV5-6 with TRBJ2-1; a weak D match, TRBD1 (6 bases). The germline V gene has CDR1 SGHDT and CDR2 YYEEEE. The CDR3 contains 12 residues. Trimming took 2 bases from V and 10 from J, leaving 10 bases between them. In DNA, the CDR3 is TGTGCCAGCAGCTTTACCGGGACAGAGCAGTTCTTC. It is translated as CASSFTGTEQFF.

The rearrangement uses TRBV2 and TRBJ2-2; no clear D gene. V lost 1 base, J lost 3 bases, and 9 bases lay in between. Germline V CDR1 and CDR2: SNHLY, FYNNEI. CDR3 length: 15 amino acids. The CDR3 nucleotides are TGTGCCAGCAGTGAAGTTAGAATCGACACCGGGGAGCTGTTTTTT. This encodes CASSEVRIDTGELFF.

This clone was seen a handful of times. The chain combines TRBV5-1 with TRBJ2-5, with D perhaps matching TRBD2 (6 bases). Germline loops: CDR1 SGHRS, CDR2 YFSETQ. The length of the CDR3 is 14 residues. V was shortened by 4 bases and J by 2 bases, with 12 bases between the two germline ends. In DNA, the CDR3 is TGCGCCAGCAGCCCCCCGACTAGTCAAGAGACCCAGTACTTC. This sequence encodes CASSPPTSQETQYF.

The CDR3 sequence is CASSSPQEGWTEAFF. In nucleotides, the CDR3 is TGTGCCAGCAGCTCACCTCAGGAGGGGTGGACTGAAGCTTTCTTT. This chain links TRBV5-4 with TRBJ1-1; TRBD1 might be the D (5 bases). The V gene lost 3 bases and the J gene lost 5 bases, with 17 bases spanning the gap. Germline CDR1 and CDR2: SGHNT and YYREEE (reference sequence). CDR3 length equals 15 residues.